This is a list of T cell receptor beta chains from one sample in a study of T cells in Graves' hyperthyroidism and ophthalmopathy. TCRdb re-derived calls from the multiplex PCR reads in MiXCR, one entry per CDR3 protein. The sample records about 580,000 distinct CDR3 sequences, approximately 14% being singletons. The sequencing sample was made of blood. The receptors here all came from a woman in her twenties or thirties with Graves' hyperthyroidism that later progressed to Graves' ophthalmopathy. The CDR3 runs from the conserved cysteine through the conserved F or W. D genes are given only for firm matches. Clone size is not always given. Where it is, it says once, few, many or a class for expanded clones.

v_call,d_call,clone_size,j_call,cdr3_nt,cdr3_aa
TRBV11-2,.,many,TRBJ1-1,TGTGCCAGCAGCTTAGGCCTGGTTAGGGCAGACACTGAAGCTCTCTTT,CASSLGLVRADTEALF
TRBV10-3,.,many,TRBJ1-2,TGTGCCATCAGGCAGGACCCTTATGGCTACACCTTC,CAIRQDPYGYTF
TRBV6-4,.,few,TRBJ2-2,TGTGCCAGCAGTGTTTCCGGGACACTGCTCACCGGGGAGCTGTTTTTT,CASSVSGTLLTGELFF
TRBV28,TRBD2,many,TRBJ2-2,TGTGCCAGCAGCGGGAGGGCCAACACCGGGGAGCTGTTTTTT,CASSGRANTGELFF
TRBV3-1,.,few,TRBJ1-3,TGTGCCAGCAGCGAAGACCTATTTTGGTGGAGTCCGGGTGGAAACACCATATATTTT,CASSEDLFWWSPGGNTIYF
TRBV20-1,TRBD1,.,TRBJ2-7,TGCAGTGCTAGAGATGGTGGGACAGGGGATCTCTACGAGCAGTACTTC,CSARDGGTGDLYEQYF
TRBV5-1,TRBD2,many,TRBJ2-3,TGCGCCAGCAGCTTAGGCGGGAGAACCCCAGATACGCAGTATTTT,CASSLGGRTPDTQYF
TRBV12-3/TRBV12-4,TRBD2,.,TRBJ2-1,TGTGCCAGCAGTTTGGGTAGAGGAGCGGGAGGGGGGGGGGGGCAGTTCTTC,CASSLGRGAGGGGGQFF
TRBV19,TRBD2,few,TRBJ2-7,TGTGCCAGTAGTCCCGCCGGGAGGGTTTACGAGCAGTACTTC,CASSPAGRVYEQYF
TRBV5-1,.,few,TRBJ1-3,TGCGCCAGCAGCTTCGCACAGTCTGGAAACACCATATATTTT,CASSFAQSGNTIYF
TRBV6-2/TRBV6-3,TRBD1,many,TRBJ1-1,TGTGCCAGTGGGTTTCCGAGGGGGCCTGACACTGAAGCTTTCTTT,CASGFPRGPDTEAFF
TRBV7-3,.,once,TRBJ2-2,TGTGCCAGCAGTTTTGGGGAGGTGAACACCGGGGAGCTGTTTTTT,CASSFGEVNTGELFF
TRBV6-5,.,many,TRBJ1-2,TGTGCCAGCAGTTACTCGAGCGACAGAAACTATGGCTACACCTTC,CASSYSSDRNYGYTF
TRBV12-3/TRBV12-4,.,many,TRBJ1-5,TGTGCCAGCAGGCCGACTTCGGGGTTAAATCAGCCCCAGCATTTT,CASRPTSGLNQPQHF
TRBV6-1,.,many,TRBJ2-2,TGTGCCAGCAGCCAACTCCGGGAAGGGGAGCTGTTTTTT,CASSQLREGELFF
TRBV19,TRBD1,.,TRBJ2-3,TGTGCCAGTAGCACAGGACAGGGCGAGGGCACAGATACGCAGTATTTT,CASSTGQGEGTDTQYF
TRBV5-1,TRBD2,.,TRBJ2-7,TGCGCCAGCAGCTTGGGGTCTAGCGGGCTCTACGAGCAGTACTTC,CASSLGSSGLYEQYF
TRBV3-1,.,many,TRBJ1-2,TGTGCCAGCAGCCAAGACAGGATTCCCCTCCCGCGGCAGGACAGAAACGATGGCTACACCTTC,CASSQDRIPLPRQDRNDGYTF
TRBV12-3/TRBV12-4,.,many,TRBJ2-4,TGTGCCAGCAGTGCGGAAGCCAAAAACATTCAGTACTTC,CASSAEAKNIQYF
TRBV11-2,.,many,TRBJ2-2,TGTGCCAGCAGCTTAACTTCTCGGAACACCGGGGAGCTGTTTTTT,CASSLTSRNTGELFF
TRBV30,.,.,TRBJ1-4,TGTGCCTGGAGTGAGGGGGTGGATGAAAAACTGTTTTTT,CAWSEGVDEKLFF
TRBV28,.,.,TRBJ2-6,TGTGCCAGCAGTTTAGCGGGGATCGGGGCCAACGTCCTGACTTTC,CASSLAGIGANVLTF
TRBV7-9,.,.,TRBJ1-6,TGTGCCAGCAGCCCTGCCTCTCCGAGTTCACCCCTCCACTTT,CASSPASPSSPLHF
TRBV6-1,.,.,TRBJ2-5,TGTGCCAGCAGTGAATTTAGGGGCGAGACCCAGTACTTC,CASSEFRGETQYF
TRBV10-3,.,few,TRBJ1-2,TGTGCCATCAGTGACCCGGGGGCTGGCTACACCTTC,CAISDPGAGYTF
TRBV20-1,.,.,TRBJ1-2,TGCAGTGCTCGGGACGGAGCTAACTATGGCTACACCTTC,CSARDGANYGYTF
TRBV11-2,TRBD2,many,TRBJ2-5,TGTGCCAGCAGCTTACTAGCGGGAGGGAAAGAGACCCAGTACTTC,CASSLLAGGKETQYF
TRBV10-3,.,few,TRBJ2-5,TGTGCCATCAGCCCCGGCCCCCGGCAAGAGACCCAGTACTTC,CAISPGPRQETQYF
TRBV7-6,TRBD1,.,TRBJ2-1,TGTGCCAGCAGCTTAGAGAGGGGGCACAATGAGCAGTTCTTC,CASSLERGHNEQFF
TRBV28,TRBD2,many,TRBJ2-1,TGTGCCAGCATTACTAGCGGGGGGCCCCCTGAGCAGTTCTTC,CASITSGGPPEQFF
TRBV7-3,TRBD2,many,TRBJ2-2,TGTGCCAGCAGCTTAAGACTAGCGGGAGCGGCCGGGGAGCTGTTTTTT,CASSLRLAGAAGELFF
TRBV27,.,many,TRBJ2-1,TGTGCCAGCAGTTTAAGAGGACAGAACAATGAGCAGTTCTTC,CASSLRGQNNEQFF
TRBV30,TRBD2,few,TRBJ2-2,TGTGCCTGGAGTCTTAGCGGGACGGGCACCGGGGAGCTGTTTTTT,CAWSLSGTGTGELFF
TRBV5-1,.,many,TRBJ2-1,TGCGCCAGCAGCTTGGTATCGGCTGCCAATGAGCAGTTCTTC,CASSLVSAANEQFF
TRBV4-3,.,.,TRBJ2-2,TGCGCCAGCAGCCAAGATGATAGCTGGAACGGGGAGCTGTTTTTT,CASSQDDSWNGELFF
TRBV11-2,.,many,TRBJ2-5,TGTGCCAGTCGACTGAGGGGGCAAGAGACCCAGTACTTC,CASRLRGQETQYF
TRBV20-1,.,few,TRBJ2-7,TGCAGTGCTCCATCCGGACTTAGGTACGAGCAGTACTTC,CSAPSGLRYEQYF
TRBV19,.,many,TRBJ1-5,TGTGCCACATTGCAGGCTTATAGCAATCAGCCCCAGCATTTT,CATLQAYSNQPQHF
TRBV19,TRBD2,many,TRBJ2-6,TGTGCCAGTAGTAGAGCGGGGGACGGGGCCAACGTCCTGACTTTC,CASSRAGDGANVLTF
TRBV20-1,.,few,TRBJ1-1,TGCAGTGGGGCAGACACTGAAGCTTTCTTT,CSGADTEAFF
TRBV7-9,TRBD2,many,TRBJ2-7,TGTGCCAGCAGCTGGGCTAGCGGGAGAGATGAGCAGTACTTC,CASSWASGRDEQYF
TRBV7-2,.,.,TRBJ2-1,TGTGCCAGCAGCCCCCAGTCCGGAGCGGCAACCTACAATGAGCAGTTCTTC,CASSPQSGAATYNEQFF
TRBV12-3/TRBV12-4,.,many,TRBJ1-1,TGTGCCAGCAGCCCGATCACAAGTCCTTTGAACACTGAAGCTTTCTTT,CASSPITSPLNTEAFF
TRBV12-5,TRBD1,many,TRBJ1-2,TGTGCTAGTGGTCCCCAGGGTGGGACAGCTCCGTATGGCTACACCTTC,CASGPQGGTAPYGYTF
TRBV29-1,TRBD1,many,TRBJ2-5,TGCAGCGTTATGGGACAGGGAGAGACCCAGTACTTC,CSVMGQGETQYF
TRBV19,TRBD1,.,TRBJ1-3,TGTGCCAGTAGTACCAGACAGGGTAGCTCTGGAAACACCATATATTTT,CASSTRQGSSGNTIYF
TRBV20-1,.,many,TRBJ2-1,TGCAGTGCCTCCGTTGGGAGCTCCTACAATGAGCAGTTCTTC,CSASVGSSYNEQFF
TRBV9,.,.,TRBJ1-1,TGTGCCAGCAGCGTAGGGAGCCAAACGGAAGCTTTCTTT,CASSVGSQTEAFF
TRBV6-2/TRBV6-3,.,many,TRBJ1-5,TGTGCCAGCAGTTACGGGGATAGCAATCAGCCCCAGCATTTT,CASSYGDSNQPQHF
TRBV5-6,TRBD2,.,TRBJ2-5,TGTGCCAGCAGCCGGGGGGACTACCTGGAAGAAGAGACCCAGTACTTC,CASSRGDYLEEETQYF
TRBV30,.,many,TRBJ1-5,TGTGCCTGGAGTGTACGGGACGGAGACAATCAGCCCCAGCATTTT,CAWSVRDGDNQPQHF